These 29 T cell receptor beta chains share one sample of origin, sequenced in a study of tumor and adjacent non-tumor tissue in lung cancer. The library came from three nested PCR rounds adapted from ARM-PCR protocols. TCRdb processed the multiplex PCR reads anew with MiXCR; each CDR3 protein has one entry. In the table there are about 68,000 distinct CDR3 sequences, 55% to 70% of which are singletons. The template was RNA from unsorted bulk tissue. Source material: lung tumor tissue. These receptors all stem from a man aged 50-59 years with non-small cell lung cancer.

Comments on this clonotype: This may be a read error: a much more frequent sequence differs by one nucleotide. CDR3 in amino acids: CANSRNWGGTNEKLFF. The DNA of the CDR3 is TGTGCCAACAGCCGCAATTGGGGGGGAACTAATGAAAAACTGTTTTTT. V gene TRBV6-6 combines with J gene TRBJ1-4; tentatively, D is TRBD1 (5 bases). The CDR3 is made up of 16 amino acids. The germline gives CDR1 MNHNY, CDR2 SVGAGI (reference sequence). Trimming cost V 10 bases and J 1 base, with 19 bases left between them.

As concerns this clonotype: Relative to the germline gene, one junction end is altered; a read error may explain this. The chain employs TRBV29-1 and TRBJ2-2; TRBD2 matches 8 bases. Per the germline V gene, CDR1 is SQVTM and CDR2 is ANQGSEA. CDR3 length equals 14 residues. The CDR3 region is CTITEPGGAGGLFF. CDR3 sequence (DNA): TGCACTATTACGGAACCGGGGGGGGCCGGGGGGCTGTTTTTT.

V is TRBV11-1 and J is TRBJ2-1, with no clear D. This CDR3 is built from 12 residues. Trimming took off 8 bases at V and 9 bases at J, with 14 bases between the two ends. Germline CDR1 reads SGHAT; CDR2 reads FQDESV (reference sequence). The CDR3 DNA follows: TGTGCCAGCGGCCCCCAGGTAGGTGAGCAGTTCTTC. The encoded protein is CASGPQVGEQFF.

Turning to this clonotype: Being one base from a much bigger clone, this may be a read error. The chain joins TRBV6-1 to TRBJ2-7; TRBD1 might be the D (6 bases). The CDR3 length is 12 residues. In germline, CDR1 is MNHNS, CDR2 SASEGT. CDR3 in amino acids: CAISEQGYEQYF. The CDR3, as DNA: TGTGCCATCAGTGAACAGGGCTACGAGCAGTACTTC.

With respect to this clonotype: A read error is possible here, since a much larger clone lies one base away. The CDR3: CASSPGAGSLSNGYTF. As DNA, the CDR3 is TGTGCCAGCAGCCCCGGGGCAGGGTCCCTCTCAAATGGCTACACCTTC. This chain joins TRBV7-3 and TRBJ1-2; TRBD1 is a possible D gene (5 bases). From germline, CDR1 is SGHTA and CDR2 FQGTGA. The CDR3 contains 16 residues. The V gene lost 5 bases and the J gene lost 6 bases, with 22 bases spanning the gap. Variable domain in full (rest from reference TRBV7-3 and TRBJ1-2): GAGVSQTPSNKVTEKGKYVELRCDPISGHTALYWYRQSLGQGPEFLIYFQGTGAADDSGLPNDRFFAVRPEGSVSTLKIQRTERGDSAVYLCASSPGAGSLSNGYTFGSGTRLTVV.

To note about this clonotype: This sequence may be a read error, since a much larger clone differs from it by one base. The chain has TRBV6-5 and TRBJ1-5; no reliable D call. This CDR3 comprises 12 residues. V was cut by 9 bases and J by 0 bases, with 6 bases left in between. The germline V gene has CDR1 MNHEY and CDR2 SVGAGI. Written as DNA, the CDR3 is TGTGCCAGTGAGCATAGCAATCAGCCCCAGCATTTT. Protein sequence: CASEHSNQPQHF.

To note about this clonotype: Mismatch with germline at one junction end may stem from a read error. The chain carries TRBV6-6 and TRBJ2-1, with TRBD1 matching 9 bases. In germline, CDR1 is MNHNY, CDR2 SVGAGI (reference sequence). The CDR3 spans 16 residues. The CDR3 reads CASSYLGQGLYNEHLF. CDR3 DNA sequence: TGTGCCAGCAGTTACCTGGGACAGGGCCTATACAATGAGCATCTCTTC.

The gene calls are TRBV6-1 and TRBJ2-5, with 8 positions matching TRBD1. V gave up 8 bases and J gave up 4 bases; unmatched junction bases: 6. Germline assignment: CDR1 MNHNS and CDR2 SASEGT. The CDR3 totals 13 residues. Written as DNA, the CDR3 is TGTGCCAGCCCGGACAGGGCAAGAGAGACCCAGTACTTC. Its protein is CASPDRARETQYF.

Concerning this clonotype itself: One end of the junction varies from germline; a read error may be responsible. The chain has TRBV5-4 and TRBJ2-5; no reliable D call. The CDR3 is made up of 11 amino acids. Germline values: CDR1 SGHNT, CDR2 YYREEE (reference sequence). The CDR3 region is CASSTQGTQYF. In nucleotides, the CDR3 is TGTGCCAGCAGCACACAAGGGACCCAGTACTTC.

This clonotype showed up just a few times. CDR3 sequence: CSARFIGLAGGDEQFF. The CDR3 bases are TGCAGTGCTAGATTCATCGGACTAGCGGGAGGGGATGAGCAGTTCTTC. The V and J genes are TRBV20-1 and TRBJ2-1; 15 nucleotides align to TRBD2. V lost 2 bases and J lost 8; bases outside the gene matches: 7. This CDR3 contains 16 residues. Germline V gives CDR1 DFQATT, CDR2 SNEGSKA (reference sequence).

The chain carries TRBV28 and TRBJ2-7; TRBD1 agrees at 9 bases. The CDR3 loop spans 15 amino acids. The J segment lost 3 bases and the V segment lost 5 bases, leaving 8 bases of the junction unmatched. CDR1 and CDR2 from the germline V gene are MDHEN and SYDVKM. The CDR3: CASSPLRGQGYEQYF. CDR3 in DNA: TGTGCCAGCAGTCCCCTCAGGGGACAGGGCTACGAGCAGTACTTC.

This clonotype was detected many times. The rearrangement joins TRBV11-2 to TRBJ2-2, with 9 bases fitting TRBD2. CDR1 SGHAT and CDR2 FQNNGV come from the germline V gene. V gave up 0 bases and J gave up 5 bases; unmatched junction bases: 10. The CDR3 runs to 18 residues. This CDR3 is CASSLEGGASGKTGELFF. DNA for the CDR3: TGTGCCAGCAGCTTAGAGGGGGGGGCTAGCGGGAAGACCGGGGAGCTGTTTTTT.

With regard to this clonotype: One end of the junction is discordant with germline, which a read error may explain. The chain couples TRBV4-1 to TRBJ1-6; D possibly corresponds to TRBD1 (6 bases). The CDR3 covers 17 residues. CDR1 and CDR2 from the germline V gene are MGHRA and YSYEKL. The CDR3 loop is CTSSQDSTGSTKSPLHF. The CDR3 DNA is TGCACCAGCAGCCAGGATAGTACAGGGAGTACGAAATCACCCCTCCACTTT.

As to this clonotype: This may arise from a read error, as a much more abundant clone is one base away. The rearrangement joins TRBV20-1 to TRBJ2-5; the D gene is possibly TRBD1 (6 bases). CDR3 length equals 13 residues. Germline lookup yields CDR1 DFQATT and CDR2 SNEGSKA (reference sequence). This CDR3 is CNATTGSQETQYF. The CDR3 DNA reads TGCAATGCCACGACAGGATCTCAAGAGACCCAGTACTTC.

This clonotype was found a few times. This chain links TRBV6-6 with TRBJ2-3; 11 nucleotides match TRBD1. J was trimmed by 6 bases and V by 2 bases; bases with no gene match: 7. Germline CDR1 MNHNY, CDR2 SVGAGI (reference sequence). There are 16 residues in the CDR3. The CDR3, as DNA: TGTGCCAGCAGTTACGCCGGGACAGGGGGAGACGATACGCAGTATTTT. Its translation is CASSYAGTGGDDTQYF.

This clonotype has a handful of counts. V and J are TRBV20-1 and TRBJ2-1; D gene unclear. Trimming left V 3 bases short and J 8 bases short, with 11 bases between. This CDR3 spans 12 amino acids. Germline lookup yields CDR1 DFQATT and CDR2 SNEGSKA (reference sequence). This chain's CDR3 is CSASGQVYEQFF. For the CDR3, the DNA is TGCAGTGCTAGTGGCCAGGTCTATGAGCAGTTCTTC.

This clonotype was picked up many times. The rearrangement uses TRBV6-5 and TRBJ1-4; D gene unclear. Between the trimmed V and J ends, which lost 5 bases and 8 bases, there was a span of 18 bases. Germline V CDR1 and CDR2: MNHEY, SVGAGI. This CDR3 contains 15 residues. In nucleotides, the CDR3 is TGTGCCAGCAGTAAACAGCGGAGCAGTCTCGAAAAACTGTTTTTT. This translates into CASSKQRSSLEKLFF.

This clonotype was recorded many times. The CDR3 sequence: CASSFGTGVLNEKLFF. The CDR3, as DNA: TGCGCCAGCAGCTTCGGCACAGGGGTCCTGAATGAAAAACTGTTTTTT. The chain is built from TRBV5-1 and TRBJ1-4, with TRBD1 identical over 7 bases. This CDR3 spans 16 amino acids. Germline CDR1 SGHRS, CDR2 YFSETQ. Germline trimming cut 2 bases from V and 5 bases from J; bases unmatched to any gene: 9.

This clonotype has more than one count but fewer than ten. This chain joins TRBV25-1 and TRBJ2-1, with a weak D call TRBD2 (6 bases). Trimming shortened V by 3 bases and J by 5 bases, and 11 bases separated the two germline ends. Per the germline V gene, CDR1 is MGHDK and CDR2 is SYGVNS. The CDR3 is 14 residues long. CDR3 nucleotides: TGTGCCAGCAGTGAGGGGGGAGGCAACAATGAGCAGTTCTTC. This sequence encodes CASSEGGGNNEQFF.

This clonotype has just one count. V is TRBV20-1 and J is TRBJ2-5, with TRBD2 matching over 7 bases. V lost 2 bases and J lost 2; bases outside the gene matches: 11. Germline V CDR1 and CDR2: DFQATT, SNEGSKA (reference sequence). The CDR3 covers 16 residues. The CDR3 DNA follows: TGCAGTGCTAGAAGTCCGTGGGAGGGACTACAAGAGACCCAGTACTTC. This gives the protein CSARSPWEGLQETQYF.

This clonotype is medium-sized by share. The CDR3 nucleotides read TGTGCCAGCAGCTCAGGGACAGGTAGAACCTACGAGCAGTACTTC. Residues: CASSSGTGRTYEQYF. V gene TRBV11-2 combines with J gene TRBJ2-7, with 8 bases aligning to TRBD1. Per the germline V gene, CDR1 is SGHAT and CDR2 is FQNNGV. The V gene end was trimmed by 4 bases and the J gene end by 2 bases; junction bases not matched to a gene: 7. The CDR3 covers 15 residues.

In the case of this clonotype: One base away lies a much larger clone, so this may be a sequencing read error. The chain recombines TRBV10-3 with TRBJ2-3, with D perhaps being TRBD1 or TRBD2 (5 bases each). CDR3 length equals 13 residues. V was pared by 10 bases and J by 2 bases, with 13 bases between. Germline V lookup: CDR1 ENHRY, CDR2 SYGVKD. This CDR3 is CATSVGDTDTQYF. The CDR3 bases are TGTGCCACCTCGGTGGGGGACACAGATACGCAGTATTTT.

J is TRBJ1-5 and V is TRBV6-1; D is unclear. This CDR3 contains 15 residues. Germline assignment: CDR1 MNHNS and CDR2 SASEGT. V lost 8 bases and J 3 bases, leaving 17 bases between the germline ends. CDR3 in amino acids: CASEDWAGNNQPQHF. The CDR3, as DNA: TGTGCCAGCGAAGACTGGGCAGGCAACAATCAGCCCCAGCATTTT.

A word on this clonotype: Its ends do not fully match the called genes, so a read error is possible. CDR3 coding DNA: TGTGCCAGGAGCCCCGACGTAGGGGGTTTCAATCAGCCCCACCATTTT. Translating it yields CARSPDVGGFNQPHHF. The J gene is TRBJ1-5, the V gene TRBV6-2 or TRBV6-3; D is possibly TRBD1 (6 bases). This CDR3 is built from 16 residues. CDR1 and CDR2 from the germline V gene are MNHEY and SVGEGT.

This clonotype has at least ten counts. The rearrangement uses TRBV4-1 and TRBJ2-7; possibly TRBD1 or TRBD2 for D (5 bases each). Germline-derived CDR1 and CDR2 are MGHRA and YSYEKL. The CDR3 is 15 amino acids. With 1 base removed from V and 2 bases from J, the gap between germline ends came to 12 bases. CDR3 region: CASSQGPGPTYEQYF. The CDR3 DNA reads TGCGCCAGCAGCCAAGGTCCGGGACCTACCTACGAGCAGTACTTC.

This clonotype has a count of ten or more. This sequence joins TRBV12-3 or TRBV12-4 and TRBJ2-3; D not certain. V was cut by 3 bases and J by 6 bases, with 13 bases left in between. This CDR3 comprises 14 residues. The CDR3 nucleotides read TGTGCCAGCAGTTTTACTTGGGCATCCGATACGCAGTATTTT. Amino acids: CASSFTWASDTQYF.

About this clonotype itself: Mismatch with germline at one junction end may stem from a read error. The chain recombines TRBV4-2 with TRBJ2-7, with D unclear. This CDR3 has 13 residues. CDR1 is LGHNA, CDR2 YNFKEQ, per germline. The chain's CDR3 is CVSSQDAGREQYF. The CDR3 DNA reads TGTGTCAGCAGCCAAGATGCAGGTCGCGAGCAGTACTTC.

Note on this clonotype: A much larger clonotype is one base distant, so this may be a read error. This chain uses TRBV6-1 with TRBJ2-4, with TRBD1 identical over 7 bases. Germline values: CDR1 MNHNS, CDR2 SASEGT. Germline trimming cut 4 bases from V and 5 bases from J; bases unmatched to any gene: 8. This CDR3 contains 15 residues. CDR3 DNA: TGTGCCAGCAGTGGGGGACAGCGTGGGCAAAACATTCAGTACTTC. Residues: CASSGGQRGQNIQYF.

Of note for this clonotype: Because the CDR3 is missing its conserved closing phenylalanine or tryptophan, this is likely a read error. This chain uses TRBV29-1 with TRBJ2-1, with a tentative D call TRBD1 (6 bases). Germline loops: CDR1 SQVTM, CDR2 ANQGSEA. The length of the CDR3 is 11 residues. Here the CDR3 DNA reads TGCAGTGTCGACACAGGGTTTGAGCAGTTCTCT. Translating it yields CSVDTGFEQFS.